A selection of T cell receptor beta chains follows, all from one sample in a study of control samples from healthy donors and cancer patients. The repertoire was sequenced with immunoSEQ multiplex PCR; TCRdb's copy has only in-frame clones and lacks some. The sample has under 100,000 clones, 70% to 90% seen once. Sequenced material: PBMCs. The receptors were sampled from a woman aged 45-59 years with colorectal cancer. The CDR3 runs from the conserved cysteine through the conserved F or W. The order of the fields is CDR3 protein, CDR3 DNA, J gene, clone size, V gene, CDR3 length, D gene. The D gene is left open where the match is weak. Rows give clone size only sometimes, using once, few, many, or a class for an expanded clone.

CASSETPGGGYGYTF TGTGCCAGCAGCGAGACCCCCGGCGGGGGCTATGGCTACACCTTC TRBJ1-2 - TRBV6-5 15 -
CASRAGQNYGYTF TGTGCCAGCAGGGCGGGACAGAACTATGGCTACACCTTC TRBJ1-2 - TRBV2 13 TRBD1
CAISEGTGAAGANVLTF TGTGCCATCAGTGAGGGGACAGGGGCAGCTGGGGCCAACGTCCTGACTTTC TRBJ2-6 - TRBV10-3 17 TRBD1
CASSKENSPLHF TGTGCCAGCAGCAAAGAGAATTCACCCCTCCACTTT TRBJ1-6 - TRBV11-1 12 -
CASSMMGTLTGEQFF TGTGCCAGTAGTATGATGGGGACACTCACGGGTGAGCAGTTCTTC TRBJ2-1 - TRBV19 15 -
CAWSPLTDTQYF TGTGCCTGGAGTCCCCTTACAGATACGCAGTATTTT TRBJ2-3 - TRBV30 12 -
CASSQSAGDTQYF TGCGCCAGCAGCCAATCGGCTGGAGATACGCAGTATTTT TRBJ2-3 - TRBV4-3 13 -
CASSPGQGGQPQHF TGTGCCAGCAGTCCCGGACAGGGGGGTCAGCCCCAGCATTTT TRBJ1-5 - TRBV27 14 TRBD1
CASSLAQKESLHF TGTGCCAGCAGTTTAGCGCAAAAGGAGTCCCTCCACTTT TRBJ1-6 - TRBV12-3/TRBV12-4 13 -
CASSFTGYGYTF TGTGCCAGCAGTTTCACAGGATATGGCTACACCTTC TRBJ1-2 once TRBV12-3/TRBV12-4 12 -
CASSPRDRAGNEQFF TGTGCCAGTAGTCCCCGGGACAGGGCCGGCAATGAGCAGTTCTTC TRBJ2-1 - TRBV19 15 TRBD1
CASRATSGGRRNTQYF TGTGCCAGCAGAGCTACTAGCGGGGGCCGGCGAAATACGCAGTATTTT TRBJ2-3 - TRBV2 16 TRBD2
CASSDGTYGYTF TGTGCCAGCAGTGATGGGACCTATGGCTACACCTTC TRBJ1-2 - TRBV28 12 -
CASSLAPRETQYF TGTGCCAGCAGCTTAGCTCCTAGGGAGACCCAGTACTTC TRBJ2-5 - TRBV11-1 13 -
CASSLEGYLYNEQFF TGCGCCAGCAGCCTTGAGGGCTATCTATACAATGAGCAGTTCTTC TRBJ2-1 - TRBV5-1 15 -
CAIRTGRGQPQHF TGTGCCATCAGAACAGGTAGAGGTCAGCCCCAGCATTTT TRBJ1-5 - TRBV10-3 13 -
CASSATSILGSEAFF TGTGCCAGCAGCGCTACGTCTATTCTTGGGTCTGAAGCTTTCTTT TRBJ1-1 - TRBV7-8 15 -
CASSYRNRGDSPLHF TGTGCCAGCAGTTACCGTAACAGGGGGGATTCACCCCTCCACTTT TRBJ1-6 - TRBV6-5 15 TRBD1
CASSDSGGFYGYTF TGTGCCAGCAGTGACTCGGGAGGCTTCTATGGCTACACCTTC TRBJ1-2 - TRBV6-4 14 -
CASSPRDSGNTIYF TGTGCCAGCAGCCCTCGAGACTCTGGAAACACCATATATTTT TRBJ1-3 - TRBV3-1/TRBV3-2 14 -
CASRDRGADTQYF TGTGCCAGCCGGGACAGGGGCGCAGATACGCAGTATTTT TRBJ2-3 once TRBV28 13 TRBD1
CASSGRASTDTQYF TGTGCCAGCAGTGGCCGGGCTAGCACAGATACGCAGTATTTT TRBJ2-3 - TRBV27 14 -
CASKQDRGSYNEQFF TGTGCCAGCAAGCAGGACAGGGGATCCTACAATGAGCAGTTCTTC TRBJ2-1 - TRBV2 15 TRBD1
CASSQDLEGWGGYTF TGTGCCAGCAGCCAAGATCTCGAGGGCTGGGGTGGCTACACCTTC TRBJ1-2 - TRBV14 15 -
CASSIGSGLAGYNEQFF TGTGCCAGTAGTATCGGGAGCGGACTAGCGGGTTACAATGAGCAGTTCTTC TRBJ2-1 - TRBV19 17 TRBD2